One and the same sample provided the 19 T cell receptor beta chains below, sequenced in a study of blood T cell repertoires in COVID-19. The protocol was immunoSEQ multiplex PCR, while the TCRdb copy is restricted to in-frame clones and leaves out a portion. The data contain roughly 230,000 clones, less than 90% of them seen just once; the ten biggest clones take up 1.7%. Sequencing used peripheral blood. The source is a man in his sixties or seventies with acute or convalescent COVID-19.

This clone was recorded once. The V and J genes are TRBV7-2 and TRBJ2-7; D is undetermined. CDR3 length equals 13 residues. The V gene lost 1 base and the J gene lost 1 base, with 5 bases spanning the gap. Germline values: CDR1 SGHTA, CDR2 FQGNSA. CDR3 bases: TGTGCCAGCAGCTTAGGTGCGTCCTACGAGCAGTACTTC. Its protein product is CASSLGASYEQYF.

The chain joins TRBV19 to TRBJ2-3; 9 nucleotides line up with TRBD2. The CDR3 is 16 residues long. Germline trimming cut 6 bases from V and 2 bases from J; bases unmatched to any gene: 9. From germline, CDR1 is LNHDA and CDR2 SQIVND (reference sequence). The CDR3 nucleotides are TGTGCCAGTAGGGATTCTAGCGGGGCCATCACAGATACGCAGTATTTT. Residues: CASRDSSGAITDTQYF. Filled out from reference TRBV19 and TRBJ2-3, the complete variable domain reads DGGITQSPKYLFRKEGQNVTLSCEQNLNHDAMYWYRQDPGQGLRLIYYSQIVNDFQKGDIAEGYSVSREKKESFPLTVTSAQKNPTAFYLCASRDSSGAITDTQYFGPGTRLTVL.

The chain carries TRBV7-3 and TRBJ2-3, with TRBD1 matching over 12 bases. The CDR3 contains 16 residues. Per germline, CDR1 SGHTA and CDR2 FQGTGA. The V gene end was trimmed by 2 bases and the J gene end by 4 bases; junction bases not matched to a gene: 4. CDR3 nucleotides: TGTGCCAGCAGCTTAGGGACAGGGGGCGCGGCAGATACGCAGTATTTT. This sequence encodes CASSLGTGGAADTQYF.

The genes are TRBV5-1 and TRBJ1-4, with a weak D call TRBD1 (5 bases). V was pared by 1 base and J by 3 bases, with 10 bases between. Germline V lookup: CDR1 SGHRS, CDR2 YFSETQ. The CDR3 loop spans 15 amino acids. In nucleotides, the CDR3 is TGCGCCAGCAGCTTGCTAGGGGCGCCTAATGAAAAACTGTTTTTT. Translated: CASSLLGAPNEKLFF.

The chain joins TRBV6-5 to TRBJ2-7, with 8 bases fitting TRBD2. Germline CDR1 is MNHEY and CDR2 is SVGAGI. The CDR3 length is 14 residues. J lost 5 bases, V lost 2 bases, and 5 bases had no gene match. DNA of the CDR3: TGTGCCAGCAGTTACCGAGCGGGAGAGGACGAGCAGTACTTC. Translating it yields CASSYRAGEDEQYF.

The chain recombines TRBV30 with TRBJ2-5; 11 bases line up with TRBD2. V dropped 6 bases and J dropped 5; count of bases not matched to a gene: 8. Germline V gene lookup returns CDR1 GTSNPN and CDR2 SVGIG (reference sequence). The CDR3 sequence is 14 residues long. The CDR3 coding sequence is TGTGCCTGCATACTAGCGGGAGCAGGGGAGACCCAGTACTTC. Encoded protein: CACILAGAGETQYF.

This clone was observed once. The chain combines TRBV30 with TRBJ1-5; D gene uncertain. The V and J ends lost 2 bases and 0 bases respectively, with 5 bases between them. Germline loops: CDR1 GTSNPN, CDR2 SVGIG (reference sequence). The CDR3 runs 13 residues. CDR3 sequence (DNA): TGTGCCTGGAGTCGGGATAGCAATCAGCCCCAGCATTTT. This gives the protein CAWSRDSNQPQHF.

This clone was detected a few times. V and J are TRBV5-6 and TRBJ2-7; D is perhaps TRBD1 (5 bases). The V gene lost 0 bases and the J gene lost 7 bases, with 14 bases spanning the gap. The CDR3 length is 14 residues. Germline lookup yields CDR1 SGHDT and CDR2 YYEEEE. The CDR3 bases are TGTGCCAGCAGCTTGGGGGGCAGACCTACGGAGCAGTACTTC. This codes for CASSLGGRPTEQYF.

This clone showed up just once. The J gene is TRBJ2-3, the V gene TRBV19; D might be TRBD1 (6 bases). V lost 3 bases to trimming and J lost 9 bases, with 22 bases between them. CDR3 size: 16 residues. CDR1 is LNHDA and CDR2 is SQIVND in the germline V gene (reference sequence). The CDR3 DNA follows: TGTGCCAGTAGTATTCTTCCAGGGGTTACTATAATAACGCAGTATTTT. Its translation is CASSILPGVTIITQYF.

This clone occurred once. The chain recombines TRBV6-6 with TRBJ2-7; TRBD1 is a possible D gene (6 bases). The CDR3 has 14 residues. Germline V gene sequence: CDR1 MNHNY, CDR2 SVGAGI (reference sequence). V lost 0 bases to trimming and J lost 3 bases, with 9 bases between them. The CDR3 spells CASSYSGQFYEQYF. In DNA form, the CDR3 reads TGTGCCAGCAGTTACTCGGGACAATTCTACGAGCAGTACTTC.

V and J are TRBV5-8 and TRBJ1-1; TRBD1 aligns across 7 bases. CDR1 and CDR2 from the germline V gene are SGHTS and YDEGEE. This CDR3 is 14 amino acids long. Germline trimming cut 3 bases from V and 1 base from J; bases unmatched to any gene: 3. CDR3 amino acids: CASSWGQTNTEAFF. In DNA form, the CDR3 reads TGTGCCAGCAGCTGGGGACAGACGAACACTGAAGCTTTCTTT.

The J gene is TRBJ2-7, the V gene TRBV18, with 8 bases lining up with TRBD2. V dropped 3 bases and J dropped 1; count of bases not matched to a gene: 2. Germline CDR1 KGHSH, CDR2 LQKENI. This CDR3 has 14 residues. Here the CDR3 DNA reads TGTGCCAGCTCACCGGGCGGGAGGTCCTACGAGCAGTACTTC. Protein: CASSPGGRSYEQYF.

This clone was observed a handful of times. V usage is TRBV28 and J usage is TRBJ2-3, with D perhaps TRBD2 (6 bases). The CDR3 loop spans 16 amino acids. V dropped 8 bases and J dropped 0 bases, with 18 bases sitting between them. CDR1 is MDHEN, CDR2 SYDVKM, per germline. CDR3: CASSPLGGVSTDTQYF. DNA of the CDR3: TGTGCCAGCTCACCCCTTGGCGGGGTTAGCACAGATACGCAGTATTTT.

V usage is TRBV9 and J usage is TRBJ2-1; TRBD2 might be the D (5 bases). From germline, CDR1 is SGDLS and CDR2 YYNGEE. The CDR3 sequence is 13 residues long. Trimming cost V 1 base and J 5 bases, with 7 bases left between them. In nucleotides, the CDR3 is TGTGCCAGCAGCGTAAGCGGAAACAATGAGCAGTTCTTC. Its protein product is CASSVSGNNEQFF. The entire variable domain, with the rest obtained from reference TRBV9 and TRBJ2-1, is as follows: DSGVTQTPKHLITATGQRVTLRCSPRSGDLSVYWYQQSLDQGLQFLIQYYNGEERAKGNILERFSAQQFPDLHSELNLSSLELGDSALYFCASSVSGNNEQFFGPGTRLTVL.

The rearrangement uses TRBV11-2 and TRBJ2-2; 8 bases match TRBD2. This CDR3 has 14 residues. Looked up from germline, CDR1 is SGHAT and CDR2 is FQNNGV. Losses at the gene ends were 5 bases for V and 5 bases for J; bases not matched to a gene: 4. The CDR3 nucleotides read TGTGCCAGCAGCGGGACTAGTAGGACCGGGGAGCTGTTTTTT. Its protein product is CASSGTSRTGELFF. Full variable domain (rest looked up from reference TRBV11-2 and TRBJ2-2): EAGVAQSPRYKIIEKRQSVAFWCNPISGHATLYWYQQILGQGPKLLIQFQNNGVVDDSQLPKDRFSAERLKGVDSTLKIQPAKLEDSAVYLCASSGTSRTGELFFGEGSRLTVL.

The rearrangement uses TRBV5-1 and TRBJ1-3, with a possible D match to TRBD1 (5 bases). The CDR3 loop spans 15 amino acids. V lost 0 bases to trimming and J lost 0 bases, with 7 bases between them. Germline loops: CDR1 SGHRS, CDR2 YFSETQ. Here the CDR3 reads CASSLGTLSGNTIYF. DNA of the CDR3: TGCGCCAGCAGCTTGGGGACACTCTCTGGAAACACCATATATTTT.

The V gene is TRBV2, the J gene TRBJ1-5, with D maybe TRBD1 (6 bases). CDR1 is SNHLY, CDR2 FYNNEI, per germline. The CDR3 is 12 residues long. Trimming took 8 bases from V and 5 from J, leaving 10 bases between them. The chain's CDR3 is CASWGLDQPQHF. CDR3 DNA sequence: TGTGCCAGCTGGGGGCTAGATCAGCCCCAGCATTTT.

This sequence joins TRBV19 and TRBJ1-5; 9 nucleotides agree with TRBD1. Losses at the gene ends were 5 bases for V and 6 bases for J; bases not matched to a gene: 8. The CDR3 is 15 amino acids. CDR1 and CDR2 from the germline V gene are LNHDA and SQIVND (reference sequence). The CDR3 loop reads CASSDTGGGSQPQHF. The CDR3 DNA follows: TGTGCCAGTAGTGATACAGGGGGCGGATCTCAGCCCCAGCATTTT.

The V call is TRBV19, the J call TRBJ1-5; 7 bases line up with TRBD1. The CDR3 extends over 14 amino acids. Germline V gene lookup returns CDR1 LNHDA and CDR2 SQIVND (reference sequence). Trimming cost V 7 bases and J 6 bases; bases outside gene matches: 9. The CDR3 region has the DNA TGTGCCAGTACCCCAGGACAGGCAGGTCAGCCCCAGCATTTT. Protein sequence: CASTPGQAGQPQHF. The entire variable domain, with the rest obtained from reference TRBV19 and TRBJ1-5, is as follows: DGGITQSPKYLFRKEGQNVTLSCEQNLNHDAMYWYRQDPGQGLRLIYYSQIVNDFQKGDIAEGYSVSREKKESFPLTVTSAQKNPTAFYLCASTPGQAGQPQHFGDGTRLSIL.